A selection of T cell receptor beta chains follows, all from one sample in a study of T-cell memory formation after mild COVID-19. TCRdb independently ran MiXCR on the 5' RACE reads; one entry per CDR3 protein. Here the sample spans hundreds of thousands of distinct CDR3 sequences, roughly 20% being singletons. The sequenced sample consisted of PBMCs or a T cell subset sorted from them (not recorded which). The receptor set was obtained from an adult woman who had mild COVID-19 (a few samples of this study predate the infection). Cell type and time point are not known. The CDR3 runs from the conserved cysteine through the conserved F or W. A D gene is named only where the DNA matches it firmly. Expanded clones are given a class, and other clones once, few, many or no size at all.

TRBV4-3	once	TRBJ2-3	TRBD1	CASSQQGQGRTTDTQYF	TGCGCCAGCAGCCAACAGGGACAGGGTAGGACCACAGATACGCAGTATTTT
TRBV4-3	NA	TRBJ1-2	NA	CASSQDPGDGYTF	TGCGCCAGCAGCCAAGATCCCGGGGATGGCTACACCTTC
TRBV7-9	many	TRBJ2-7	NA	CASSLGTGYDEQYF	TGTGCCAGCAGCTTAGGGACTGGGTATGACGAGCAGTACTTC
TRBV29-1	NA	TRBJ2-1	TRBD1	CSAPTGPYNEQFF	TGCAGCGCACCGACAGGGCCCTACAATGAGCAGTTCTTC
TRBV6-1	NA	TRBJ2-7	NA	CASSEYRDEQYF	TGTGCCAGCAGTGAATATAGGGACGAGCAGTACTTC
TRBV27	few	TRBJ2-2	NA	CASSWGPGTGELFF	TGTGCCAGCAGTTGGGGCCCGGGAACCGGGGAGCTGTTTTTT
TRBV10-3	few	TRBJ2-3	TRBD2	CAIRGLAGTDTQYF	TGTGCCATCAGAGGACTAGCGGGCACAGATACGCAGTATTTT
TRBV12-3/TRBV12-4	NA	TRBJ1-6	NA	CASSGGVNSPLHF	TGTGCCAGCAGCGGGGGTGTGAATTCACCCCTCCACTTT
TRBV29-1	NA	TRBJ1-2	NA	CSVVSVDYGYTF	TGCAGCGTTGTATCGGTAGACTATGGCTACACCTTC
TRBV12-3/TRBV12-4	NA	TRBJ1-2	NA	CASTLMGPASTGYTF	TGTGCCAGCACCTTGATGGGGCCCGCAAGCACGGGCTACACCTTC
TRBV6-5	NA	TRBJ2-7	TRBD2	CASKGDGRAYEQYF	TGTGCCAGCAAGGGAGACGGGAGGGCCTACGAGCAGTACTTC
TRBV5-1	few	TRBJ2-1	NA	CASSSLMENNEQFF	TGCGCCAGCAGCTCCTTGATGGAAAACAATGAGCAGTTCTTC
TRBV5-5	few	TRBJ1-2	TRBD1	CASNGQGYDYGYTF	TGTGCCAGCAACGGACAGGGCTACGACTATGGCTACACCTTC
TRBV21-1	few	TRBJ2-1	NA	CASSKWGVSREQFF	TGTGCCAGCAGCAAATGGGGAGTGTCTAGGGAGCAGTTCTTC
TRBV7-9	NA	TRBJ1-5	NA	CASSSEGRINQPQHF	TGTGCCAGCAGCTCCGAGGGACGGATCAATCAGCCCCAGCATTTT
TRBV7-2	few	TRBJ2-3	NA	CASSLEGYYTDTQYF	TGTGCCAGCAGCTTAGAGGGCTACTACACAGATACGCAGTATTTT
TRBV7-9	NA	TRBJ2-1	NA	CASTTGISYNEQFF	TGTGCCAGCACCACAGGGATATCCTACAATGAGCAGTTCTTC
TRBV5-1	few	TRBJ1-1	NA	CASSLGTRVNTEAFF	TGCGCCAGCAGCTTGGGTACCAGGGTGAACACTGAAGCTTTCTTT
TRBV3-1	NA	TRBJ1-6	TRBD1	CASRQYRDRGRSPLHF	TGTGCCAGCAGGCAATACCGGGACAGGGGTCGCTCACCCCTCCACTTT
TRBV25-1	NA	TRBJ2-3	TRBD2	CASSALPGLAGEDTQYF	TGTGCCAGCAGTGCACTTCCGGGACTAGCGGGAGAAGATACGCAGTATTTT
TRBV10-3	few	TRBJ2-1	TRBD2	CAISLGLAGGPGDNEQFF	TGTGCCATCAGTCTTGGACTAGCGGGAGGGCCTGGGGACAATGAGCAGTTCTTC
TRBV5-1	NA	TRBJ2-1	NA	CASSLYGQDYNEQFF	TGCGCCAGCAGCTTGTACGGGCAGGACTACAATGAGCAGTTCTTC
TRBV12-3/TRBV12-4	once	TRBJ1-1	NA	CASSSSRGGARGWNTEAFF	TGTGCCAGCAGCTCCTCCCGAGGGGGGGCGCGAGGTTGGAACACTGAAGCTTTCTTT
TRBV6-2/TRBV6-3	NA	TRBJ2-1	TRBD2	CASSSASGSRLREQFF	TGTGCCAGCAGTTCCGCTAGCGGGAGTAGGCTGCGTGAGCAGTTCTTC
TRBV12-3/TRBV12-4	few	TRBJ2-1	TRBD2	CASSSRTSGRLFYNEQFF	TGTGCCAGCAGTTCCCGGACTAGCGGGAGGCTGTTCTACAATGAGCAGTTCTTC
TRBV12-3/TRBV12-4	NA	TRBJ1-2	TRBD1	CASSKRQGSRYGYTF	TGTGCCAGCAGTAAAAGACAGGGGAGTCGGTATGGCTACACCTTC
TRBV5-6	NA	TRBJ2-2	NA	CASTPSRALGTLTGELFF	TGTGCCAGCACCCCCTCTCGGGCACTCGGGACTCTCACCGGGGAGCTGTTTTTT
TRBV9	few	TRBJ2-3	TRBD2	CASSVAPLAGAGGTQYF	TGTGCCAGCAGCGTAGCCCCACTAGCGGGGGCGGGTGGTACGCAGTATTTT
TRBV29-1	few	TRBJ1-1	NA	CSVEGAGRGTEAFF	TGCAGCGTTGAAGGGGCAGGGAGGGGCACTGAAGCTTTCTTT
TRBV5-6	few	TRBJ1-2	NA	CASRTAHYGYTF	TGTGCCAGCAGAACCGCGCACTATGGCTACACCTTC
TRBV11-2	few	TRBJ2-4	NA	CASSLESWNLLAKNIQYF	TGTGCCAGCAGCTTAGAATCTTGGAACCTGCTAGCCAAAAACATTCAGTACTTC
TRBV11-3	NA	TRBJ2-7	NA	CATGATTGHYEQYF	TGTGCCACCGGAGCCACGACAGGACACTACGAGCAGTACTTC
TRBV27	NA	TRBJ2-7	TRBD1	CASGTGHRIYEQYF	TGTGCCAGCGGGACAGGGCACCGAATCTACGAGCAGTACTTC
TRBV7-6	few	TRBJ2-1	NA	CASSSLNNEQFF	TGTGCCAGCAGCTCTCTTAACAATGAGCAGTTCTTC
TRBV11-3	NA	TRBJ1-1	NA	CASRIHRDTTEAFF	TGTGCCAGCAGGATCCACAGGGACACCACTGAAGCTTTCTTT
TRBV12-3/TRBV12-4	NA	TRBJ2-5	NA	CASSQWGQVNQETQYF	TGTGCCAGCAGTCAATGGGGGCAGGTGAACCAAGAGACCCAGTACTTC
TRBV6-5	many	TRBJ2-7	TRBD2	CASSYSIRLAASYEQYF	TGTGCCAGCAGTTACTCGATCCGGCTAGCGGCTTCCTACGAGCAGTACTTC
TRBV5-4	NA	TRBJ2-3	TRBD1	CASSLPGTGLDTQYF	TGTGCCAGCAGCTTGCCCGGGACAGGGCTGGATACGCAGTATTTT
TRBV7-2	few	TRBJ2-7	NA	CASSPHRTYEQYF	TGTGCCAGCAGCCCGCATAGGACCTACGAGCAGTACTTC
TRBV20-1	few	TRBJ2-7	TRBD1	CSARADRATYEQYF	TGCAGTGCTAGGGCCGACAGGGCTACCTACGAGCAGTACTTC
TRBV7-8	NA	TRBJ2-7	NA	CASSLAPLGGLTYEQYF	TGTGCCAGCAGCTTAGCGCCTTTGGGGGGGCTAACCTACGAGCAGTACTTC
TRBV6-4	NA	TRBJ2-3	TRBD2	CASSDSRAGGPDTQYF	TGTGCCAGCAGTGACTCGAGGGCGGGAGGGCCGGATACGCAGTATTTT
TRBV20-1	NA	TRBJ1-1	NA	CSAEGGNTEAFF	TGCAGTGCGGAAGGAGGGAACACTGAAGCTTTCTTT
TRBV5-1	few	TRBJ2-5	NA	CASSLGGFEETQYF	TGCGCCAGCAGCTTGGGCGGGTTTGAAGAGACCCAGTACTTC
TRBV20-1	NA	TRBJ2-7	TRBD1	CSARETGNEQYF	TGCAGTGCTAGAGAGACAGGGAACGAGCAGTACTTC
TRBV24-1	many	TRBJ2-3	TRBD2	CATSDKRGWTDTQYF	TGTGCCACCAGTGATAAGCGGGGTTGGACAGATACGCAGTATTTT
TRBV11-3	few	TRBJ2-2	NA	CASSYREPNTGELFF	TGTGCCAGCAGCTACAGGGAACCGAACACCGGGGAGCTGTTTTTT
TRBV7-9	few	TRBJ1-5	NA	CASSAPGEYQPQHF	TGTGCCAGCAGCGCTCCGGGGGAGTATCAGCCCCAGCATTTT
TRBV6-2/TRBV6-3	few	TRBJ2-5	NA	CASGVGRDSEEETQYF	TGTGCCAGCGGGGTTGGACGTGACAGCGAAGAAGAGACCCAGTACTTC
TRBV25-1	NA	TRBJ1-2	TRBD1	CASSEYIRDRDGYTF	TGTGCCAGCAGTGAATATATTCGGGACAGGGATGGCTACACCTTC
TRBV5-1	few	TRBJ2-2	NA	CASSIQGAGTGELFF	TGCGCCAGTTCCATACAGGGCGCGGGGACCGGGGAGCTGTTTTTT
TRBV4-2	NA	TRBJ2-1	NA	CASSQALDNEQFF	TGTGCCAGCAGCCAAGCACTCGACAATGAGCAGTTCTTC
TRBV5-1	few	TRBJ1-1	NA	CASSSGTMNTEAFF	TGCGCCAGCAGCTCAGGGACCATGAACACTGAAGCTTTCTTT
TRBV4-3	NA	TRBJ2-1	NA	CASSQDPGQRLYNEQFF	TGCGCCAGCAGCCAAGATCCCGGACAGCGCCTTTACAATGAGCAGTTCTTC
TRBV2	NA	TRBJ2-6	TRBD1	CASSRTGTGFSGANVLTF	TGTGCCAGCAGCCGTACCGGGACAGGGTTCTCTGGGGCCAACGTCCTGACTTTC